This T cell receptor beta chain was captured by sequencing in a study of persistence of HIV-infected CD4 T cells. Across the whole study: A median of 8 years of suppressive ART preceded sampling. Up to about 200 mL blood was drawn at multiple time points; a couple of donors had single-time leukapheresis.

This clone was recorded a few times. Its antigen is unidentified. Lysates of CMV-infected fibroblasts at around 9.8 ug/mL stimulated these cells. CD40L/CD69 double-negative CD45RO-high memory CD4+ T cells were collected. V was clipped by 0 bases and J by 3 bases; unmatched bases: 2. CDR3 length: 15 residues. The V gene's germline CDR1 is LNHNV and CDR2 YYDKDF (reference sequence). This was the immunoSEQ version 4 assay in survey mode. Clones were read by immunoSEQ multiplex PCR, and TCRdb kept only the in-frame ones, dropping some. The profile shows tens of thousands of clones, 75% to 85% of them singletons.

The starting material was CD4+ T cells sorted from PBMCs after roughly 17-hour stimulation, obtained from a patient who received antiretroviral therapy. The chain joins TRBV15 to TRBJ2-7, with 10 nucleotides matching TRBD2. The clonotype was recovered from an adult man with HIV who was CMV-seropositive. This CDR3 is CATSRELAGSYEQYF. The DNA for the CDR3 is TGTGCCACCAGCAGAGAACTAGCGGGGAGCTACGAGCAGTACTTC. The full variable domain, with the rest looked up from reference TRBV15 and TRBJ2-7, is DAMVIQNPRYQVTQFGKPVTLSCSQTLNHNVMYWYQQKSSQAPKLLFHYYDKDFNNEADTPDNFQSRRPNTSFCFLDIRSPGLGDTAMYLCATSRELAGSYEQYFGPGTRLTVT.